A single sample is the source of the 17 T cell receptor beta chains below, sequenced in a study of identifying expanded T cells in peripheral blood. Sequencing used immunoSEQ multiplex PCR; TCRdb keeps in-frame clones, though not all of them. The repertoire includes over 100,000 clones, approximately 89% of them detected once, and 13% to 15% sits in the top ten. The sample consisted of blood. Source of these receptors: a person aged 18-70 years in good health.

The V and J genes are TRBV7-2 and TRBJ1-3, with unresolved D. The germline V gene has CDR1 SGHTA and CDR2 FQGNSA. V lost 6 bases and J 0 bases, leaving 9 bases between the germline ends. The CDR3 is 14 amino acids. The CDR3 reads CASSEQYSGNTIYF. CDR3 DNA: TGTGCCAGCAGTGAGCAGTACTCTGGAAACACCATATATTTT.

J is TRBJ2-7 and V is TRBV7-2, with 10 nucleotides matching TRBD2. J lost 2 bases, V lost 4 bases, and 5 bases had no gene match. The germline CDR1 and CDR2 sequences are SGHTA and FQGNSA. This CDR3 comprises 15 residues. As DNA, the CDR3 is TGTGCCAGCAGCTCCAGACTAGCGGGCACCTACGAGCAGTACTTC. Protein product: CASSSRLAGTYEQYF.

The genes are TRBV5-5 and TRBJ1-1; TRBD1 matches 9 bases. Germline V lookup: CDR1 SGHKS, CDR2 YYEKEE (reference sequence). There are 15 residues in the CDR3. Losses at the gene ends were 3 bases for V and 5 bases for J; bases not matched to a gene: 8. CDR3 in amino acids: CASSSWTGVGTEAFF. CDR3 sequence (DNA): TGTGCCAGCAGCTCCTGGACAGGGGTAGGAACTGAAGCTTTCTTT. The whole variable domain, filled in from reference TRBV5-5 and TRBJ1-1, reads DAGVTQSPTHLIKTRGQQVTLRCSPISGHKSVSWYQQVLGQGPQFIFQYYEKEERGRGNFPDRFSARQFPNYSSELNVNALLLGDSALYLCASSSWTGVGTEAFFGQGTRLTVV.

This chain connects TRBV7-8 to TRBJ1-3; 8 bases fit TRBD1. From germline, CDR1 is SGHVS and CDR2 FQNEAQ. With V trimmed by 5 bases and J by 8 bases, 5 bases remained unmatched. CDR3 size: 13 residues. In DNA form, the CDR3 reads TGTGCCAGCAGCCGACAGGGGAGGGACACCATATATTTT. Protein: CASSRQGRDTIYF.

This clone was seen once. This chain joins TRBV10-3 and TRBJ2-5, with TRBD1 identical over 7 bases. J was trimmed by 4 bases and V by 3 bases; bases with no gene match: 17. Germline CDR1 is ENHRY and CDR2 is SYGVKD. This CDR3 contains 18 residues. In DNA form, the CDR3 reads TGTGCCATCAGTGAATCGGGAAAGACAGGGTCTAGGCGAGAGACCCAGTACTTC. It translates to CAISESGKTGSRRETQYF.

This chain uses TRBV6-5 with TRBJ1-5; tentatively, D is TRBD1 (6 bases). CDR1 MNHEY and CDR2 SVGAGI come from the germline V gene. The V and J ends lost 6 bases and 4 bases respectively, with 13 bases between them. The CDR3 length is 14 residues. This chain's CDR3 is CASRGGDKNQPQHF. Here the CDR3 DNA reads TGTGCCAGCAGGGGGGGGGACAAAAATCAGCCCCAGCATTTT.

J is TRBJ2-1 and V is TRBV5-1; tentative D call: TRBD1 (6 bases). The germline gives CDR1 SGHRS, CDR2 YFSETQ. V was cut by 4 bases and J by 3 bases, with 11 bases left in between. The CDR3 sequence is 14 residues long. The CDR3 sequence: CASSLGQIYNEQFF. DNA for the CDR3: TGCGCCAGCAGCCTAGGACAGATCTACAATGAGCAGTTCTTC.

The genes are TRBV5-3 and TRBJ1-4; D not resolved. TRBV5-3 is noted as an ORF with a role that remains uncertain. The length of the CDR3 is 11 residues. V gave up 0 bases and J gave up 9 bases, with 3 bases separating them. Written as DNA, the CDR3 is TGTGCCAGAAGCTTGGGCAAAAAACTGTTTTTT. Residues: CARSLGKKLFF.

This sequence joins TRBV19 and TRBJ2-3; no reliable D call. Trimming stripped 3 bases from V and 4 bases from J, with 5 bases between. The CDR3 sequence is 12 residues long. Per germline, CDR1 LNHDA and CDR2 SQIVND (reference sequence). As DNA, the CDR3 is TGTGCCAGTAGTATTATGGCAGATACGCAGTATTTT. It encodes CASSIMADTQYF.

The chain joins TRBV5-6 to TRBJ1-1; TRBD1 might be the D (6 bases). Germline-derived CDR1 and CDR2 are SGHDT and YYEEEE. V lost 4 bases, J lost 7 bases, and 20 bases lay in between. CDR3 size: 15 residues. CDR3 nucleotides: TGTGCCAGCAGCCTATGGGGGGCCACAGCTAATGAAGCTTTCTTT. Translation gives CASSLWGATANEAFF.

The chain links TRBV2 to TRBJ2-1; the D gene could be TRBD1 or TRBD2 (6 bases each). Between the trimmed V and J ends, which lost 0 bases and 10 bases, there was a span of 19 bases. The CDR3 has 16 amino acids. Germline CDR1 and CDR2: SNHLY and FYNNEI. CDR3 region: CASSEAPGDVGGEQFF. CDR3 DNA: TGTGCCAGCAGTGAAGCCCCCGGAGATGTGGGGGGCGAGCAGTTCTTC. The full variable domain, rest sourced from reference TRBV2 and TRBJ2-1, is EPEVTQTPSHQVTQMGQEVILRCVPISNHLYFYWYRQILGQKVEFLVSFYNNEISEKSEIFDDQFSVERPDGSNFTLKIRSTKLEDSAMYFCASSEAPGDVGGEQFFGPGTRLTVL.

This clone was recorded once. The rearrangement joins TRBV19 to TRBJ2-5, with no clear D. Germline V gives CDR1 LNHDA, CDR2 SQIVND (reference sequence). The CDR3 totals 13 residues. The V end was cut by 4 bases, the J end by 5 bases, with 11 bases between. The DNA of the CDR3 is TGTGCCAGTAGTAGGTACCTTTTGGAGACCCAGTACTTC. Amino acids: CASSRYLLETQYF.

V and J are TRBV4-1 and TRBJ2-1; TRBD1 matches at 10 bases. The CDR3 contains 17 residues. Germline V gives CDR1 MGHRA, CDR2 YSYEKL. V dropped 0 bases and J dropped 7; count of bases not matched to a gene: 9. CDR3 coding DNA: TGCGCCAGCAGCCAAGATCCAGGGACAGGGGAGGGGAATGAGCAGTTCTTC. This codes for CASSQDPGTGEGNEQFF.

This chain links TRBV6-4 with TRBJ2-3; D gene unclear. This CDR3 has 13 residues. Between the trimmed V and J ends, which lost 2 bases and 7 bases, there was a span of 10 bases. Germline-derived CDR1 and CDR2 are MRHNA and SNTAGT. CDR3 nucleotides: TGTGCCAGCAGTGACGGACCCGAGTATACGCAGTATTTT. Translation: CASSDGPEYTQYF.

The chain has TRBV29-1 and TRBJ2-3, with 7 bases matching TRBD2. Germline-derived CDR1 and CDR2 are SQVTM and ANQGSEA. V trimming: 5 bases; J trimming: 1 base; junction bases outside the gene matches: 3. This CDR3 is 13 amino acids long. DNA of the CDR3: TGCAGCGTTCCCACTAGCGGCACAGATACGCAGTATTTT. This translates into CSVPTSGTDTQYF.

The chain has TRBV11-2 and TRBJ2-2; maybe TRBD2 (6 bases). Deletions cut 2 bases from V and 4 bases from J, with 14 bases between. The CDR3 is made up of 16 amino acids. CDR1 SGHAT and CDR2 FQNNGV come from the germline V gene. In DNA, the CDR3 is TGTGCCAGCAGCTTATTGTTTAGCGGAATCACCGGGGAGCTGTTTTTT. Translated: CASSLLFSGITGELFF.

This rearrangement joins TRBV2 to TRBJ2-5, with unresolved D. CDR1 and CDR2 (germline): SNHLY, FYNNEI. The CDR3 runs 14 residues. Trimming took off 4 bases at V and 0 bases at J, with 9 bases between the two ends. The CDR3 bases are TGTGCCAGCAGTGTAACGGAGTACCAAGAGACCCAGTACTTC. This translates into CASSVTEYQETQYF.